This record looks at one TCR beta chain sequence and its context. What it binds is not known. The junction differs from germline at one of its ends, possibly a read error. This record comes from a study of tumor-infiltrating lymphocytes in primary liver carcinoma. Across the whole study: Each participant had primary liver carcinoma, and surgical resection was the treatment. Spanning 30 to 69 years of age, the patients were men and women. The study's findings and limits: Tumor region pairs overlapped more than did tumor-adjacent and tumor-blood pairs. The study found a significantly higher top-250-clone fraction in tumors than in blood (p = 0.039).

They got blood RNA out of unsorted whole blood and also pulled out germline DNA. The CDR3 loop spans 14 amino acids. Germline assignment: CDR1 SGHNT and CDR2 YENEEA. The input was approximately 500 ng total RNA; TCR beta cDNA was made from it with a constant-region primer. Three nested multiplex PCR rounds, a slightly modified ARM-PCR method, built the TCR beta libraries. The first two PCR rounds used TRBV1-TRBV30 primers with a Cbeta primer, roughly 10 cycles each. TCRdb redid the calling of the multiplex PCR reads with MiXCR, one entry per CDR3 protein. The sample holds approximately 330,000 distinct CDR3 sequences, around three fifths seen once.

What was sequenced was peripheral blood. V is TRBV11-3 and J is TRBJ2-7; the match to TRBD1 covers 7 bases. The clonotype originates from a man in his forties or fifties with primary liver carcinoma and hepatitis B virus infection. The CDR3 region is CAGSSRDSANERYF. For the CDR3, the DNA is TGTGCCGGCAGCTCCCGGGACAGCGCTAACGAGCGATACTTC.